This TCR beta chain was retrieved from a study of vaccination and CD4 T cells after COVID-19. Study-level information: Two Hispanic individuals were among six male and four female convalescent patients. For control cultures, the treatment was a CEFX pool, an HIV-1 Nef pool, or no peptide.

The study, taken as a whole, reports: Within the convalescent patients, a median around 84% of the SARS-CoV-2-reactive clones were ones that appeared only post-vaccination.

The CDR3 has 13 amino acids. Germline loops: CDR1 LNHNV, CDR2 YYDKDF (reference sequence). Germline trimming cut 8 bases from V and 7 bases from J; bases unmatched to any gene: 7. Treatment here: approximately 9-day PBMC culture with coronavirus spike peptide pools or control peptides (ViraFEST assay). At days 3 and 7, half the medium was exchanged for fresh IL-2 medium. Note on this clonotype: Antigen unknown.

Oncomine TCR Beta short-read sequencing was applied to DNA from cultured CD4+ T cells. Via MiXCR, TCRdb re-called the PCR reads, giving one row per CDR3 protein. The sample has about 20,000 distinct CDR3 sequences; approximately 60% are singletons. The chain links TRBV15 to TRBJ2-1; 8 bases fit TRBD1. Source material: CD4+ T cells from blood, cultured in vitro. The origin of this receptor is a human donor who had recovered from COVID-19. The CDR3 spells CATATQGANEQFF. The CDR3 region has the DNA TGTGCCACCGCGACCCAGGGGGCGAATGAGCAGTTCTTC.